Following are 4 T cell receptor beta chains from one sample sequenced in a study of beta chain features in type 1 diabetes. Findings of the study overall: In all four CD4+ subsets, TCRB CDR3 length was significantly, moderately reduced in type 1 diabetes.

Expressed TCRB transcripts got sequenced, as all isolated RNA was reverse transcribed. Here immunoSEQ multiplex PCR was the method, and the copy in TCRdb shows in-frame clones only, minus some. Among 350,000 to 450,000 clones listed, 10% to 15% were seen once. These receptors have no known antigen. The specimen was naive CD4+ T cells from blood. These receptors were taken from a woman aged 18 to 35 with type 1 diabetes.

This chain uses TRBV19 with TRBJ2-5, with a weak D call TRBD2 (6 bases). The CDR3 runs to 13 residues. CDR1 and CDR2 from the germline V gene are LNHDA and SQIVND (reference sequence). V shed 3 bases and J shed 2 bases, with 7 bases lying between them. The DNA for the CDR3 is TGTGCCAGTAGTATGGGGACTCAAGAGACCCAGTACTTC. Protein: CASSMGTQETQYF.

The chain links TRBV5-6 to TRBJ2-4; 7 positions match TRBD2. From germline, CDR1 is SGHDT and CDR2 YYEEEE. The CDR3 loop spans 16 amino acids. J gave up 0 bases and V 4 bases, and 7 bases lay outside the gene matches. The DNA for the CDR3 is TGTGCCAGCAGCCGAGAAATAGCGGGAGCCAAAAACATTCAGTACTTC. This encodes CASSREIAGAKNIQYF.

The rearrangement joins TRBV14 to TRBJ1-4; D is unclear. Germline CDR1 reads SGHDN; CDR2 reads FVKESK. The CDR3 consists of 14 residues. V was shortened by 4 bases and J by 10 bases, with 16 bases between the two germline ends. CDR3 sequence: CASSPGKASGKLFF. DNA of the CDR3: TGTGCCAGCAGCCCTGGTAAGGCGTCGGGAAAACTGTTTTTT.

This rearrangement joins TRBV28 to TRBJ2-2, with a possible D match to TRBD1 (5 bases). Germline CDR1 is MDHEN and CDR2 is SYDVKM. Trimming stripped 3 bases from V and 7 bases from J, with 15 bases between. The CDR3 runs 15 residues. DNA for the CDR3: TGTGCCAGCAGTTTCCAGGGTGCGAATGGCGGGGAGCTGTTTTTT. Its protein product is CASSFQGANGGELFF.